This record concerns one T cell receptor (beta chain) sequence. One end of the junction does not line up with germline, which may come from a read error. Researchers generated TCR beta cDNA from about 0.5 ug of total RNA, relying on a constant-region primer. Nested multiplex PCR, run for three rounds with slightly modified ARM-PCR, yielded TCR beta libraries. Rounds one and two of PCR, each of 10 cycles, were primed with TRBV1-TRBV30 forward primers and a C-beta reverse primer. MiXCR, run by TCRdb on the multiplex PCR reads, gives a single entry per CDR3 protein. In the table there are some 180,000 distinct CDR3 sequences, 60% of which are singletons. RNA isolated from unsorted whole blood supplied the blood RNA, with germline DNA also extracted. The data were taken from a study of tumor-infiltrating lymphocytes in primary liver carcinoma. Germline V lookup: CDR1 MGHDK, CDR2 SYGVNS. CDR3 length equals 14 residues.

The chain links TRBV25-1 to TRBJ2-7; 7 bases are shared with TRBD2. The sample consisted of peripheral blood. The clonotype originates from a man aged 35 to 55 with primary liver carcinoma and hepatitis B virus infection. The CDR3, as DNA: TGTGCCAGCAGGGGGGGAGGGGTCCCCTACGACCAGTACTTC. It specifies CASRGGGVPYDQYF.